The T cell receptor (beta chain) described here comes from a study of cytomegalovirus exposure and HLA in healthy donors. Notes on this clone: Its cognate antigen is unknown.

Vbeta (60) and Jbeta (13) primers were used in the PCR. The protocol was immunoSEQ multiplex PCR, while the TCRdb copy is restricted to in-frame clones and leaves out a portion. The table has some 70,000 clones, approximately 58% seen once. Germline V gene sequence: CDR1 SGHTA, CDR2 FQGTGA. V trimming: 4 bases; J trimming: 2 bases; junction bases outside the gene matches: 2. This CDR3 has 15 residues. General observations from the study: Immune exposure was documented only through CMV serostatus. A later analysis showed TCR association rates differing by HLA locus, peaking at DRB1 and lowest at HLA-C. Presence/absence analyses supposed approximately even sequencing depth among donors. Reports indicate that TCR beta sequences accurately predicted the HLA-A and HLA-B alleles of most subjects.

The sequenced material came from PBMCs. This sequence joins TRBV7-3 and TRBJ2-1, with 10 bases fitting TRBD2. The sequence derives from a woman between 45 and 65 years old in good health and CMV-seronegative. The CDR3: CASSSGLATYNEQFF. CDR3 coding DNA: TGTGCCAGCAGCTCGGGACTAGCGACCTACAATGAGCAGTTCTTC.